This record covers a single T cell receptor (beta chain). Its antigen remains unknown. Patients with autoimmune history or systemic immunosuppression were excluded. Peripheral blood came from all dose cohorts at three timepoints. The data originate from a study of OX40 agonist ivuxolimab in advanced cancers. Study-wide results and limits: Average numbers of expanded clones were greater in CD8+ T cells than in CD4+.

Trimming shortened V by 1 base and J by 6 bases, and 4 bases separated the two germline ends. The V gene's germline CDR1 is SNHLY and CDR2 FYNNEI. There are 12 residues in the CDR3. Here immunoSEQ multiplex PCR was the method, and the copy in TCRdb shows in-frame clones only, minus some. Here the sample spans about 76,000 clones, about 85% being singletons. The specimen comprised CD4+ or CD8+ T cells sorted from blood, sampled in a trial of the OX40 agonist ivuxolimab. The receptor was derived from an adult with an advanced solid tumor such as melanoma, head and neck, liver or kidney cancer. The chain combines TRBV2 with TRBJ1-5; D is ambiguous. CDR3 coding DNA: TGTGCCAGCAGTGAAGGGGGTCAGCCCCAGCATTTT. Translation gives CASSEGGQPQHF.